Listed below are T cell receptor beta chains from one sample, sequenced in a study of blood T cells in healthy people across ages. One entry per CDR3 protein, called by TCRdb with MiXCR from the 5' RACE reads. The sample contains roughly 1,700,000 distinct CDR3 sequences, roughly 27% of which appear only once. Sequenced material: blood. The receptors stem from a woman in her thirties in good health. CDR3s include the opening cysteine and the closing phenylalanine or tryptophan. The order of the fields is D gene, V gene, clone size, J gene, CDR3 protein, CDR3 DNA. A D gene is named only where the DNA matches it firmly. A clone size is listed for some rows: how often the clone was seen (once, few, many), or a class if it is expanded.

d_call: -; v_call: TRBV7-9; clone_size: few; j_call: TRBJ1-6; cdr3_aa: CASSPSSSDWNSPLHF; cdr3_nt: TGTGCCAGCAGCCCCTCGAGCAGCGATTGGAATTCACCCCTCCACTTT
d_call: TRBD1; v_call: TRBV5-6; clone_size: few; j_call: TRBJ2-3; cdr3_aa: CASSLEQGPGTDTQYF; cdr3_nt: TGTGCCAGCAGCTTGGAACAGGGGCCTGGCACAGATACGCAGTATTTT
d_call: TRBD1; v_call: TRBV20-1; clone_size: -; j_call: TRBJ2-6; cdr3_aa: CSARSGTGLSGANVLTF; cdr3_nt: TGCAGTGCTAGATCCGGGACAGGGCTCTCTGGGGCCAACGTCCTGACTTTC
d_call: TRBD2; v_call: TRBV12-3/TRBV12-4; clone_size: -; j_call: TRBJ2-1; cdr3_aa: CASRAGTSAENEQFF; cdr3_nt: TGTGCCAGCAGAGCCGGGACTAGCGCTGAAAATGAGCAGTTCTTC
d_call: TRBD1; v_call: TRBV6-1; clone_size: -; j_call: TRBJ2-7; cdr3_aa: CATRGTSHYEQYF; cdr3_nt: TGTGCCACCAGGGGGACATCGCACTACGAGCAGTACTTC
d_call: -; v_call: TRBV7-9; clone_size: -; j_call: TRBJ1-6; cdr3_aa: CASSSGSGSYNSPLHF; cdr3_nt: TGTGCCAGCAGCAGTGGGTCGGGCTCCTATAATTCACCCCTCCACTTT
d_call: -; v_call: TRBV5-5; clone_size: many; j_call: TRBJ1-1; cdr3_aa: CASSLASLNTEAFF; cdr3_nt: TGTGCCAGCAGTTTAGCGAGTCTGAACACTGAAGCTTTCTTT
d_call: -; v_call: TRBV6-5; clone_size: many; j_call: TRBJ2-5; cdr3_aa: CASSLPPTQYF; cdr3_nt: TGTGCCAGCAGTCTCCCCCCGACCCAGTACTTC
d_call: -; v_call: TRBV7-3; clone_size: many; j_call: TRBJ2-7; cdr3_aa: CASSPQVGLSYEQYF; cdr3_nt: TGTGCCAGCAGCCCCCAAGTGGGGTTATCCTACGAGCAGTACTTC
d_call: TRBD2; v_call: TRBV20-1; clone_size: -; j_call: TRBJ2-7; cdr3_aa: CSARDRTGTSGRYEQYF; cdr3_nt: TGCAGTGCTAGAGATAGAACCGGGACTAGCGGGAGATACGAGCAGTACTTC
d_call: -; v_call: TRBV20-1; clone_size: -; j_call: TRBJ2-5; cdr3_aa: CSARDTLALETQYF; cdr3_nt: TGCAGTGCTAGAGATACCCTAGCGCTAGAGACCCAGTACTTC
d_call: -; v_call: TRBV5-1; clone_size: once; j_call: TRBJ1-1; cdr3_aa: CASSFALSTEAFF; cdr3_nt: TGCGCCAGCAGCTTTGCCCTGAGCACTGAAGCTTTCTTT
d_call: -; v_call: TRBV6-5; clone_size: -; j_call: TRBJ2-7; cdr3_aa: CASSYSGGIPYEQYF; cdr3_nt: TGTGCCAGCAGTTACTCTGGCGGAATCCCATACGAGCAGTACTTC
d_call: TRBD1; v_call: TRBV12-3/TRBV12-4; clone_size: -; j_call: TRBJ1-2; cdr3_aa: CASTPAGTGAIYGYTF; cdr3_nt: TGTGCCAGCACCCCTGCAGGGACAGGGGCAATCTATGGCTACACCTTC
d_call: -; v_call: TRBV4-1; clone_size: -; j_call: TRBJ2-7; cdr3_aa: CASSQDLRVQQYF; cdr3_nt: TGCGCCAGCAGCCAAGATCTTCGAGTCCAGCAGTACTTC
d_call: TRBD2; v_call: TRBV29-1; clone_size: few; j_call: TRBJ2-3; cdr3_aa: CSVVASGGPDTQYF; cdr3_nt: TGCAGCGTTGTTGCAAGCGGGGGACCAGATACGCAGTATTTT
d_call: -; v_call: TRBV29-1; clone_size: many; j_call: TRBJ2-1; cdr3_aa: CSVEATPNYEQFF; cdr3_nt: TGCAGCGTTGAAGCTACCCCCAATTATGAGCAGTTCTTC
d_call: -; v_call: TRBV2; clone_size: -; j_call: TRBJ2-7; cdr3_aa: CASGDVRAKNMQYF; cdr3_nt: TGTGCCAGCGGCGACGTCAGGGCCAAAAACATGCAGTACTTC
d_call: -; v_call: TRBV5-1; clone_size: -; j_call: TRBJ2-6; cdr3_aa: CASGLGLGEGSASGANVLTF; cdr3_nt: TGCGCCAGCGGCTTGGGGTTAGGCGAGGGGTCCGCATCTGGGGCCAACGTCCTGACTTTC
d_call: TRBD1; v_call: TRBV5-1; clone_size: -; j_call: TRBJ2-5; cdr3_aa: CASIKTGLEETQYF; cdr3_nt: TGCGCCAGCATCAAGACAGGGTTGGAAGAGACCCAGTACTTC
d_call: -; v_call: TRBV7-9; clone_size: -; j_call: TRBJ2-3; cdr3_aa: CASRGGALSTDTQYF; cdr3_nt: TGTGCCAGCAGGGGGGGGGCCCTTAGCACAGATACGCAGTATTTT
d_call: TRBD2; v_call: TRBV12-3/TRBV12-4; clone_size: few; j_call: TRBJ2-1; cdr3_aa: CASSRRTSGGLGEQFF; cdr3_nt: TGTGCCAGCAGCCGAAGGACTAGCGGGGGGCTGGGTGAGCAGTTCTTC
d_call: -; v_call: TRBV9; clone_size: few; j_call: TRBJ1-1; cdr3_aa: CASSVISGKGEAFF; cdr3_nt: TGTGCCAGCAGCGTAATCTCGGGGAAGGGTGAAGCTTTCTTT
d_call: -; v_call: TRBV7-6; clone_size: many; j_call: TRBJ2-7; cdr3_aa: CASSPLRGAYEQYF; cdr3_nt: TGTGCCAGCAGCCCCCTCCGCGGGGCCTACGAGCAGTACTTC
d_call: TRBD1; v_call: TRBV27; clone_size: -; j_call: TRBJ1-5; cdr3_aa: CASTTLQGAMGDQPQHF; cdr3_nt: TGTGCCAGCACGACGTTACAGGGGGCCATGGGCGATCAGCCCCAGCATTTT
d_call: -; v_call: TRBV24-1; clone_size: few; j_call: TRBJ2-3; cdr3_aa: CATSALASDTQYF; cdr3_nt: TGTGCCACCAGTGCGCTAGCCTCAGATACGCAGTATTTT
d_call: TRBD1; v_call: TRBV20-1; clone_size: -; j_call: TRBJ2-3; cdr3_aa: CSARAQGGTDTQYF; cdr3_nt: TGCAGTGCTAGAGCGCAGGGGGGCACAGATACGCAGTATTTT
d_call: TRBD1; v_call: TRBV7-6; clone_size: few; j_call: TRBJ2-7; cdr3_aa: CASSPAWSSETGGDAYEQYF; cdr3_nt: TGTGCCAGCAGCCCCGCCTGGTCTAGCGAGACAGGGGGGGATGCCTACGAGCAGTACTTC
d_call: -; v_call: TRBV6-1; clone_size: -; j_call: TRBJ2-5; cdr3_aa: CASTELGQETQYF; cdr3_nt: TGTGCCAGCACCGAGTTGGGGCAAGAGACCCAGTACTTC
d_call: -; v_call: TRBV12-3/TRBV12-4; clone_size: few; j_call: TRBJ1-1; cdr3_aa: CASSRHVAEAFF; cdr3_nt: TGTGCCAGCAGTCGCCACGTGGCTGAAGCTTTCTTT
d_call: -; v_call: TRBV29-1; clone_size: few; j_call: TRBJ2-2; cdr3_aa: CSVDYGIGTGELFF; cdr3_nt: TGCAGCGTTGATTACGGGATTGGCACCGGGGAGCTGTTTTTT
d_call: -; v_call: TRBV4-1; clone_size: -; j_call: TRBJ2-7; cdr3_aa: CASSQGGRGDLYEQYF; cdr3_nt: TGCGCCAGCAGCCAAGGGGGAAGAGGGGATCTCTACGAGCAGTACTTC
d_call: -; v_call: TRBV20-1; clone_size: few; j_call: TRBJ2-5; cdr3_aa: CSARFPGPRETQYF; cdr3_nt: TGCAGTGCTAGATTCCCCGGGCCTCGAGAGACCCAGTACTTC
d_call: -; v_call: TRBV5-1; clone_size: -; j_call: TRBJ1-1; cdr3_aa: CASSLVEGSNNKAFF; cdr3_nt: TGCGCCAGCAGCTTGGTGGAAGGGTCGAACAATAAAGCTTTCTTT
d_call: -; v_call: TRBV12-3/TRBV12-4; clone_size: few; j_call: TRBJ1-2; cdr3_aa: CASSLPRGRGYTF; cdr3_nt: TGTGCCAGCAGTCTCCCGAGGGGGAGGGGCTACACCTTC
d_call: -; v_call: TRBV28; clone_size: few; j_call: TRBJ1-2; cdr3_aa: CASSSPHLGYGYTF; cdr3_nt: TGTGCCAGCAGCTCTCCCCACTTGGGGTATGGCTACACCTTC
d_call: -; v_call: TRBV6-5; clone_size: -; j_call: TRBJ2-5; cdr3_aa: CASSYDFEQYF; cdr3_nt: TGTGCCAGCAGTTATGACTTTGAGCAGTACTTC
d_call: -; v_call: TRBV6-6; clone_size: -; j_call: TRBJ1-6; cdr3_aa: CASSYSEGLEYSPLHF; cdr3_nt: TGTGCCAGCAGTTACTCCGAGGGGCTTGAGTATTCACCCCTCCACTTT
d_call: TRBD2; v_call: TRBV20-1; clone_size: few; j_call: TRBJ2-1; cdr3_aa: CSATRLIAGGTHEQFF; cdr3_nt: TGCAGTGCTACCAGATTGATAGCGGGGGGGACCCATGAGCAGTTCTTC
d_call: -; v_call: TRBV2; clone_size: -; j_call: TRBJ1-1; cdr3_aa: CASSPPEGVPRNTEAFF; cdr3_nt: TGTGCCAGCAGTCCGCCTGAGGGCGTCCCTCGGAACACTGAAGCTTTCTTT